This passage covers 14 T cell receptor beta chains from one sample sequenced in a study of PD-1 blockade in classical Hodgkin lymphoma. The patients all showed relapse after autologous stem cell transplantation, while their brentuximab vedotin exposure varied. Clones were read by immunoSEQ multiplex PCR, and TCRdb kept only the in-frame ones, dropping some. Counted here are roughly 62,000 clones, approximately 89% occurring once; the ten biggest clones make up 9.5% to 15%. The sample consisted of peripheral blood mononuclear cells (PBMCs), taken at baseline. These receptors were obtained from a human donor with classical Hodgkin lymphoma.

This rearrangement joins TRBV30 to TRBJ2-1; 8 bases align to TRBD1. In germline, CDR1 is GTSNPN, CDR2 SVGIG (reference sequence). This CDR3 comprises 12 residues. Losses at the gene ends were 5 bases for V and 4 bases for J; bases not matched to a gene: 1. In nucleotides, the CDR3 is TGTGCCTGGGGGACAGGATACAATGAGCAGTTCTTC. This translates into CAWGTGYNEQFF.

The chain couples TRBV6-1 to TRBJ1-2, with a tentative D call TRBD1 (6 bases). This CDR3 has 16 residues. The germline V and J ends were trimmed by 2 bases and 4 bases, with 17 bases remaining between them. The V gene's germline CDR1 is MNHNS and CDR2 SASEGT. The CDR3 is CASSESHTGPLYGYTF. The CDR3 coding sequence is TGTGCCAGCAGTGAATCGCACACAGGGCCCCTCTATGGCTACACCTTC.

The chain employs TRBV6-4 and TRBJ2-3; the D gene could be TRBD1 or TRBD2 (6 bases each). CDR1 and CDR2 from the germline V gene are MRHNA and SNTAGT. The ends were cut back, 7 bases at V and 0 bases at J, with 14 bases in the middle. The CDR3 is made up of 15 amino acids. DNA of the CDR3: TGTGCCAGCAAGGAACGGGGGCCTAGCACAGATACGCAGTATTTT. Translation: CASKERGPSTDTQYF.

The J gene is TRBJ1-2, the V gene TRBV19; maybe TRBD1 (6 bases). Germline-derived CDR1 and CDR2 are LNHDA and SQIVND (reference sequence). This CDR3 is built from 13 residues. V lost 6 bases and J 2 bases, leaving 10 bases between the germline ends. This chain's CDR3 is CASRSGQNYGYTF. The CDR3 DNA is TGTGCCAGTAGAAGCGGACAGAACTATGGCTACACCTTC.

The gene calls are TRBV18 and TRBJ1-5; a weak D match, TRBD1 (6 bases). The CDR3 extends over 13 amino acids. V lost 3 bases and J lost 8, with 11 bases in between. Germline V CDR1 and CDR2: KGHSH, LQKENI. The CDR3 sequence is CASSPQGPEPQHF. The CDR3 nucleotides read TGTGCCAGCTCACCGCAGGGGCCGGAGCCCCAGCATTTT.

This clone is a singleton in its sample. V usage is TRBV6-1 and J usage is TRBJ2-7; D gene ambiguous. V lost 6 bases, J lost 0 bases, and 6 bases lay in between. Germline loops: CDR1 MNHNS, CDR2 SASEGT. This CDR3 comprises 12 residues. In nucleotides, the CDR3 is TGTGCCAGCAGGCAGGTCTCCTACGAGCAGTACTTC. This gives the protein CASRQVSYEQYF.

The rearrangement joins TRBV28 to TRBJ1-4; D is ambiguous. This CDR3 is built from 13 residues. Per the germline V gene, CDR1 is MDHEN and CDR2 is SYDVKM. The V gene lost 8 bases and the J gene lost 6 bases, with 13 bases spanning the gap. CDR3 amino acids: CASAARVDEKLFF. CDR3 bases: TGTGCCAGCGCAGCTAGGGTCGATGAAAAACTGTTTTTT.

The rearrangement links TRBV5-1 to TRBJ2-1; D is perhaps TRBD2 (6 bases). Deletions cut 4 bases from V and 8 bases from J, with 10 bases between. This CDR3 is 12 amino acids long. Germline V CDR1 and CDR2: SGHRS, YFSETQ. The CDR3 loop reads CASSPSGDEQFF. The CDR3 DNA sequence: TGCGCCAGCAGCCCCTCGGGGGATGAGCAGTTCTTC.

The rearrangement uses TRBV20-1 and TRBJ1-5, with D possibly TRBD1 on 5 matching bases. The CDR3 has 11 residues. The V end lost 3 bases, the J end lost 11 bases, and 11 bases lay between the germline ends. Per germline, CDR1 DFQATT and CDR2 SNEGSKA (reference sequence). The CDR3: CSARGGGTQHF. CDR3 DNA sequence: TGCAGTGCTAGGGGCGGGGGGACCCAGCATTTT.

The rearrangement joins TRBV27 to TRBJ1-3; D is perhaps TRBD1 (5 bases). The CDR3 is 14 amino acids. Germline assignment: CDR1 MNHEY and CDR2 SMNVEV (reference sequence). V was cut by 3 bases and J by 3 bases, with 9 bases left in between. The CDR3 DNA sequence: TGTGCCAGCAGTTTTTCAGGGTTTGGAAACACCATATATTTT. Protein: CASSFSGFGNTIYF.

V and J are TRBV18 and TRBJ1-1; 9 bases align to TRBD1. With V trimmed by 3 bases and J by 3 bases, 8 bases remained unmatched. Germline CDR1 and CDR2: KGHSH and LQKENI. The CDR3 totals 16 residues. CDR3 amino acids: CASSPGTGREDTEAFF. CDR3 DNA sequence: TGTGCCAGCTCACCGGGGACAGGGAGGGAGGACACTGAAGCTTTCTTT.

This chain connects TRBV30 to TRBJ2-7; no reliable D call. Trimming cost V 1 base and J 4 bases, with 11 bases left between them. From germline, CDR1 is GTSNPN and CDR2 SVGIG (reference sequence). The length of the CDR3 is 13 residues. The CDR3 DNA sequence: TGTGCCTGGAGTGCCGGAATTTTATACGAGCAGTACTTC. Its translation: CAWSAGILYEQYF. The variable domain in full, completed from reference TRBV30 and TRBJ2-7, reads SQTIHQWPATLVQPVGSPLSLECTVEGTSNPNLYWYRQAAGRGLQLLFYSVGIGQISSEVPQNLSASRPQDRQFILSSKKLLLSDSGFYLCAWSAGILYEQYFGPGTRLTVT.

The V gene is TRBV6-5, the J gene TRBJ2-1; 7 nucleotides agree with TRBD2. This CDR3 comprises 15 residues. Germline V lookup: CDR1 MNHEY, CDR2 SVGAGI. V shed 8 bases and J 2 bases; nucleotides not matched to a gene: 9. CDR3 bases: TGTGCCAGCTCCCCCCTAGCGGCCGCCTACAATGAGCAGTTCTTC. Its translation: CASSPLAAAYNEQFF.

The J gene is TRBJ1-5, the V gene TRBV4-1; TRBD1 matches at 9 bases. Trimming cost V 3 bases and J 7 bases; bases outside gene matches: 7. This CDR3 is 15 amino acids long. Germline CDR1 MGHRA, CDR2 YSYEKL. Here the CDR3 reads CASSQGTGLVQPQHF. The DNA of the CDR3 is TGCGCCAGCAGCCAGGGGACAGGGCTGGTGCAGCCCCAGCATTTT.